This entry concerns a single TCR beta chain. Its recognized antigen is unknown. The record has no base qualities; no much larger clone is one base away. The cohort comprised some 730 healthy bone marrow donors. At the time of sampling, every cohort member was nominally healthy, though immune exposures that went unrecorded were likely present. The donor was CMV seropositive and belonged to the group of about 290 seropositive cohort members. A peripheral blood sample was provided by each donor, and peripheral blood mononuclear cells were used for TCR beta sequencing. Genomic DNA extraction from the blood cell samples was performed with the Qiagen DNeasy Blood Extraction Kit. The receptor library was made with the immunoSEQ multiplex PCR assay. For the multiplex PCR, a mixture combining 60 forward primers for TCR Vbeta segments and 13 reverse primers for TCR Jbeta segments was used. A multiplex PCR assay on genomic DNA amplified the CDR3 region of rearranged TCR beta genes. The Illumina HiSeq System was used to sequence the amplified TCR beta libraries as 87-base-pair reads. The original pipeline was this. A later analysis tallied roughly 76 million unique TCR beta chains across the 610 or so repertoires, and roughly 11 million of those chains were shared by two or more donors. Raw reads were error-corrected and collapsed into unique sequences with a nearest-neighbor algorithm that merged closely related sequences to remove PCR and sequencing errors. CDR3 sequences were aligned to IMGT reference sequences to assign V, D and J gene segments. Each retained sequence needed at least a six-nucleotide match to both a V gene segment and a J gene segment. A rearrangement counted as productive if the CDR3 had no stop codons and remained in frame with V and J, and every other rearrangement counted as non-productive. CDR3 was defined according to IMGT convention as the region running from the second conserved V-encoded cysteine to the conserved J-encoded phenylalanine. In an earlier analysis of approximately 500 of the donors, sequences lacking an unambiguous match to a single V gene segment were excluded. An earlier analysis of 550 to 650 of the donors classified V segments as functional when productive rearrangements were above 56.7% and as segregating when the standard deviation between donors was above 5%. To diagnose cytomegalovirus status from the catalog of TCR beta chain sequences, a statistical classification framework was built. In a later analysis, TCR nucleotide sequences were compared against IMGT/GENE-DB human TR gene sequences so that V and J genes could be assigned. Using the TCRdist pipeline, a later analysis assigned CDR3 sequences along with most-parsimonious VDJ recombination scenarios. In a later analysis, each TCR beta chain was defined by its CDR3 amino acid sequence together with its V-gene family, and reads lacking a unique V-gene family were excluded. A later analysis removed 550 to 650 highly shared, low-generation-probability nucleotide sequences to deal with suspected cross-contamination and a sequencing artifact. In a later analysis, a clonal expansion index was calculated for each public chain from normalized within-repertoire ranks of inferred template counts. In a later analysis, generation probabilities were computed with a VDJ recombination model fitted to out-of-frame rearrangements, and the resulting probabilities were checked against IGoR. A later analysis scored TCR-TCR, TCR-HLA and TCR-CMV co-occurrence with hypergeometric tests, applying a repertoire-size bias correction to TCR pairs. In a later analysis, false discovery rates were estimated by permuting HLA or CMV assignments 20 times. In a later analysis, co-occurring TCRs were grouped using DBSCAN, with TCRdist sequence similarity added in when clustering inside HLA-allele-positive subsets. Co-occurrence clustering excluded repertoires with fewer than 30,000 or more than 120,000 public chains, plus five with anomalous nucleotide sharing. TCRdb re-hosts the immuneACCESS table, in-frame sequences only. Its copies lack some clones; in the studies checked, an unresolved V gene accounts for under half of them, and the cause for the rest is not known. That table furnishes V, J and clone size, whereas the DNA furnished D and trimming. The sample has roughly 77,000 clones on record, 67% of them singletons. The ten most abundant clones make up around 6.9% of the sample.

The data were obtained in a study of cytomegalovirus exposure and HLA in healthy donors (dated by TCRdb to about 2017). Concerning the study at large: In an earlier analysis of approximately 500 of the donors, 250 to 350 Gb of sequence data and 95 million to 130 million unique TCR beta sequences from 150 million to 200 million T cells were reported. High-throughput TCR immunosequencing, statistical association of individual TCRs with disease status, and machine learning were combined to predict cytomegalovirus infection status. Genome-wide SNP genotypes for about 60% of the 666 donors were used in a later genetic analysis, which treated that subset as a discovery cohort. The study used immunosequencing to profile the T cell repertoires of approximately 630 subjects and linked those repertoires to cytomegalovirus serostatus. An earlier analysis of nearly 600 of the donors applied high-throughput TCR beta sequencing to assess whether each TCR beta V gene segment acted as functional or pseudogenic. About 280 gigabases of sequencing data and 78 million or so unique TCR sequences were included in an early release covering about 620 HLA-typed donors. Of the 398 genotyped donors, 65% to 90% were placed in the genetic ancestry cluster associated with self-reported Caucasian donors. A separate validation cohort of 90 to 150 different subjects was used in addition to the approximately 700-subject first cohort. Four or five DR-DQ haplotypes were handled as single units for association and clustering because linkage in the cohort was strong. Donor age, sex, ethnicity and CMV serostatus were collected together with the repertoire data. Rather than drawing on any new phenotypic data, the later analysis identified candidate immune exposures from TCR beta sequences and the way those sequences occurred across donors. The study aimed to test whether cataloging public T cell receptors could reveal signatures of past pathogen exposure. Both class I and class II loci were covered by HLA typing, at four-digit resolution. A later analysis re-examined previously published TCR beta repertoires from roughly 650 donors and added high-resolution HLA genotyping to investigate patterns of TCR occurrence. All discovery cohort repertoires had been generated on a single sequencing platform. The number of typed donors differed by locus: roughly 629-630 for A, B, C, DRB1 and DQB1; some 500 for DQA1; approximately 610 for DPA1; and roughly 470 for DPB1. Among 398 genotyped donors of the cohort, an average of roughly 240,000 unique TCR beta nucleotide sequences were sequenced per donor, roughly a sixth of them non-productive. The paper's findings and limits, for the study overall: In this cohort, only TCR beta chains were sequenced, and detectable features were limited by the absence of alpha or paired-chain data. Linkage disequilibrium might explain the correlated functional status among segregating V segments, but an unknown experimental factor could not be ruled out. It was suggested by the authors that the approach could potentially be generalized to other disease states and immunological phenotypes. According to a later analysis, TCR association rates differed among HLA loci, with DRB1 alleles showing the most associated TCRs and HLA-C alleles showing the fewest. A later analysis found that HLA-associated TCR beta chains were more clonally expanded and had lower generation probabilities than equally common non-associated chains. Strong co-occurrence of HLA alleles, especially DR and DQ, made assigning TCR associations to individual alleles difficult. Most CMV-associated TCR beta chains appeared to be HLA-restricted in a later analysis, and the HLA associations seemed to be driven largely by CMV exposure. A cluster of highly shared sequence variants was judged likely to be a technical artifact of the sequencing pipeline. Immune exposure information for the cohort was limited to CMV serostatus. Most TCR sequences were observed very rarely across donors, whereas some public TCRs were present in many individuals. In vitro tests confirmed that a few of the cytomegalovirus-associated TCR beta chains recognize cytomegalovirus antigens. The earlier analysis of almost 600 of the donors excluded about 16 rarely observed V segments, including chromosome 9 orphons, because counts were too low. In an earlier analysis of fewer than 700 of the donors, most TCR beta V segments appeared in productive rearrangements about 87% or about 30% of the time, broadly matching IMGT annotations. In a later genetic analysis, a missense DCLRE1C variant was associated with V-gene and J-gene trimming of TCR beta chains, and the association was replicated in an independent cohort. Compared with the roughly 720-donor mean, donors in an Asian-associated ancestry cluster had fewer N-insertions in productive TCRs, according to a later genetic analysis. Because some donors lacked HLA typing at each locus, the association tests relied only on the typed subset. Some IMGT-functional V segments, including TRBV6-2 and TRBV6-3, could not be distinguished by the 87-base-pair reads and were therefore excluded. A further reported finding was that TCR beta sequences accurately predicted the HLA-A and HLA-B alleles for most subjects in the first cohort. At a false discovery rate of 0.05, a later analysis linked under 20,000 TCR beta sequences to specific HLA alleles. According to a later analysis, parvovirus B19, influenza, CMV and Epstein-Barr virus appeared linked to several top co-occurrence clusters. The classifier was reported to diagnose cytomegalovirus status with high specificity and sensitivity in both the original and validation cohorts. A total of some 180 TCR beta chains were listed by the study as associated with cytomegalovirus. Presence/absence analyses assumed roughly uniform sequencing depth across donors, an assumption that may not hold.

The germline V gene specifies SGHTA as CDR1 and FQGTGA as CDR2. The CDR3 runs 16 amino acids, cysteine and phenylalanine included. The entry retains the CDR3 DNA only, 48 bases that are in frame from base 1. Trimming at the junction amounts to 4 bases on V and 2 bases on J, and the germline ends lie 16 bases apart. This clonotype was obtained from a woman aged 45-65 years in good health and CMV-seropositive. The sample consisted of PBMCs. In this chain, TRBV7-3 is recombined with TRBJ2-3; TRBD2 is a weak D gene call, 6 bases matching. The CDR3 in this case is CASSSQPGGDTDTQYF. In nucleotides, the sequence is TGTGCCAGCAGCTCACAACCGGGCGGGGACACAGATACGCAGTATTTT.